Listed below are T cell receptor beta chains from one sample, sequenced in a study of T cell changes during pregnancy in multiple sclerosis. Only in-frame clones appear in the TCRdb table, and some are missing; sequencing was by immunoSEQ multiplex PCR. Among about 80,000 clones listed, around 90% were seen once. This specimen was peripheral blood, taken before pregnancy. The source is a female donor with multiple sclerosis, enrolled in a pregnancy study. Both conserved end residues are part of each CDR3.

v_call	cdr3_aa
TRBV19	CASRRERTNEKLFF
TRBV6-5	CASSFGGSQETQYF
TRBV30	CAWSVSRTATNEKLFF
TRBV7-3	CASSPLQSRLNNNEQFF
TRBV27	CASSLSETLRETQYF
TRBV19	CASSIETPGLAHDNEQFF
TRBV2	CAAGPFTF
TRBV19	CASSRTSGRAYNEQFF
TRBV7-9	CASSLILGRGSDTQYF
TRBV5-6	CASSTTAGGGYTF